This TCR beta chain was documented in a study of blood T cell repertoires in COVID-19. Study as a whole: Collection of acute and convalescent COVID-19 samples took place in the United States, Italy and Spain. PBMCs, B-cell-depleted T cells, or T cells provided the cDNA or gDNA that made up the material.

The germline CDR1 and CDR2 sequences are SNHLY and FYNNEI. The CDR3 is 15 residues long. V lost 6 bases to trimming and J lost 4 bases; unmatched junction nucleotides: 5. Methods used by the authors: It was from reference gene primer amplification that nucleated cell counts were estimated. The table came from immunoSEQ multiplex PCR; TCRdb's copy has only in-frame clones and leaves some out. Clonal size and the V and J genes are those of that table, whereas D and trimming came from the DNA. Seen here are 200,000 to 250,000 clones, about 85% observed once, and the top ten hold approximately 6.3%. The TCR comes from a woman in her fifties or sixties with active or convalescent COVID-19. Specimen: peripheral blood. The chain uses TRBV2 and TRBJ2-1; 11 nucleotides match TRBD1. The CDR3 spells CASRRRDRGYNEQFF. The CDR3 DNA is TGTGCCAGCAGGAGGAGGGACAGGGGGTACAATGAGCAGTTCTTC.